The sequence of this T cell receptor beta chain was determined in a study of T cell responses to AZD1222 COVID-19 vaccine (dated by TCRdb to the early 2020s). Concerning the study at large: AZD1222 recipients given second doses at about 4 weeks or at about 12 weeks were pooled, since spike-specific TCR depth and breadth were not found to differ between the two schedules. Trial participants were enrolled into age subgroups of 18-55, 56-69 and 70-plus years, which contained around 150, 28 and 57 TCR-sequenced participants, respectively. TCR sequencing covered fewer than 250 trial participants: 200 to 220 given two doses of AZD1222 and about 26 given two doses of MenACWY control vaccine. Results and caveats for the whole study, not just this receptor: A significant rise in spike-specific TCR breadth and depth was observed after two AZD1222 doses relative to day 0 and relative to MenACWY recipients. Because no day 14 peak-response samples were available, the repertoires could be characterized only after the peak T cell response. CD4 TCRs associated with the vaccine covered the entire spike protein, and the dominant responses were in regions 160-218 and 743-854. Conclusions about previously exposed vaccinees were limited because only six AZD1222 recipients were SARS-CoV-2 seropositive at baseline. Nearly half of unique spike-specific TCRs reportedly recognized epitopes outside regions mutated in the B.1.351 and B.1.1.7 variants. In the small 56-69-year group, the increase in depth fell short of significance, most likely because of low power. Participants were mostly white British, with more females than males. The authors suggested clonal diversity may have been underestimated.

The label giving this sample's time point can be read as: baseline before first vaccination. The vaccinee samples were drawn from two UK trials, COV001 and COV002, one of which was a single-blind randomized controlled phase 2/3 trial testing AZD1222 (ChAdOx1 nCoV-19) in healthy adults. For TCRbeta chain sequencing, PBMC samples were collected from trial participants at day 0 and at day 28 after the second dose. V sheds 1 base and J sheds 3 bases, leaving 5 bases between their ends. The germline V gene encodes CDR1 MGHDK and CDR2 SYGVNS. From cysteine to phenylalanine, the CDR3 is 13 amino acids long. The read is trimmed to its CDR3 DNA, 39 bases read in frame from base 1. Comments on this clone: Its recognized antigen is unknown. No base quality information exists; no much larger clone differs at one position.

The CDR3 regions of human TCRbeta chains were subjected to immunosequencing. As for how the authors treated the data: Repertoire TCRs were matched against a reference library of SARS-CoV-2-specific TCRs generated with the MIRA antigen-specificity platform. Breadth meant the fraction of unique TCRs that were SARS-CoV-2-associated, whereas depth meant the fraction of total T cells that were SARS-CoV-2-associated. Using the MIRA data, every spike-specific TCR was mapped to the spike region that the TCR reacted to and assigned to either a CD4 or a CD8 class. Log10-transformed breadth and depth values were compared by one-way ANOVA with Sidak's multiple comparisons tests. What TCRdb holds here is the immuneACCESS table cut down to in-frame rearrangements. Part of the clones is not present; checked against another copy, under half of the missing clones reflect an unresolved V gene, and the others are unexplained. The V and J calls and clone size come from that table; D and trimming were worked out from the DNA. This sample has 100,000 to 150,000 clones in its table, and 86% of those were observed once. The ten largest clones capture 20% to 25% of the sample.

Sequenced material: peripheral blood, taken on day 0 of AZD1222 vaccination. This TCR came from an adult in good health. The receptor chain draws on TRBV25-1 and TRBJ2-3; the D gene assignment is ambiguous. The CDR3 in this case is CASSESGTDTQYF. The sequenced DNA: TGTGCCAGCAGTGAATCCGGGACAGATACGCAGTATTTT.